Listed here are 21 T cell receptor beta chains from one sample, sequenced in a study of blood T cell repertoires in COVID-19. The protocol was immunoSEQ multiplex PCR, while the TCRdb copy is restricted to in-frame clones and leaves out a portion. The sample has 200,000 to 250,000 clones, roughly 83% seen once. Sequencing used peripheral blood. These receptors all come from a woman aged 50 to 60 with acute or convalescent COVID-19.

The chain carries TRBV30 and TRBJ1-6; 9 nucleotides agree with TRBD1. The CDR3 sequence is 11 residues long. Germline loops: CDR1 GTSNPN, CDR2 SVGIG (reference sequence). V shed 5 bases and J 13 bases; nucleotides not matched to a gene: 3. CDR3 sequence reads: CAWGQGTPLHF. In nucleotides, the CDR3 is TGTGCCTGGGGACAGGGGACTCCCCTCCACTTT.

This chain connects TRBV6-2 or TRBV6-3 to TRBJ1-5, with D possibly being TRBD1 (5 bases). There are 16 residues in the CDR3. The ends were cut back, 6 bases at V and 1 base at J, with 16 bases in the middle. Germline V gives CDR1 MNHEY, CDR2 SVGEGT. The CDR3 bases are TGTGCCAGCAGCCTTCTGGGGGAGGGGAGCAATCAGCCCCAGCATTTT. Protein: CASSLLGEGSNQPQHF.

The CDR3 nucleotides read TGTGCCAGCAGTGAGCAGGGGATCCAGCCCCAGCATTTT. Protein product: CASSEQGIQPQHF. The chain joins TRBV2 to TRBJ1-5; perhaps TRBD1 as D (6 bases). Germline CDR1 and CDR2: SNHLY and FYNNEI. This CDR3 spans 13 amino acids. The germline V and J ends were trimmed by 3 bases and 7 bases, with 10 bases remaining between them.

The chain uses TRBV6-5 and TRBJ1-2, with a tentative D call TRBD1 (6 bases). Trimming took 0 bases from V and 4 from J, leaving 9 bases between them. The CDR3 extends over 14 amino acids. Germline assignment: CDR1 MNHEY and CDR2 SVGAGI. CDR3: CASSYSETGYGYTF. The CDR3 DNA reads as TGTGCCAGCAGTTACTCAGAGACAGGCTATGGCTACACCTTC.

The V gene is TRBV5-1, the J gene TRBJ2-5; D might be TRBD1 (6 bases). Trimming left V 3 bases short and J 5 bases short, with 20 bases between. The V gene's germline CDR1 is SGHRS and CDR2 YFSETQ. The CDR3 sequence is 16 residues long. The CDR3 DNA sequence: TGCGCCAGCAGCTGGACCGGGGCAGGGGATGGGGAGACCCAGTACTTC. The encoded protein is CASSWTGAGDGETQYF.

This chain connects TRBV20-1 to TRBJ2-1, with TRBD2 as a possible D gene (5 bases). This CDR3 spans 11 amino acids. Trimming shortened V by 6 bases and J by 8 bases, and 11 bases separated the two germline ends. CDR1 is DFQATT and CDR2 is SNEGSKA in the germline V gene (reference sequence). The DNA of the CDR3 is TGCAGTGCGGATCGGGGATATGAGCAGTTCTTC. Protein: CSADRGYEQFF.

The J gene is TRBJ1-1, the V gene TRBV28, with 11 bases aligning to TRBD1. Germline trimming cut 1 base from V and 6 bases from J; bases unmatched to any gene: 4. This CDR3 comprises 15 residues. Germline-derived CDR1 and CDR2 are MDHEN and SYDVKM. CDR3 in amino acids: CASSLSGQGVPEAFF. The DNA for the CDR3 is TGTGCCAGCAGTTTATCGGGACAGGGGGTCCCTGAAGCTTTCTTT.

This chain connects TRBV5-1 to TRBJ1-1; 7 nucleotides match TRBD1. J gave up 3 bases and V 4 bases, and 9 bases lay outside the gene matches. The germline V gene encodes CDR1 SGHRS and CDR2 YFSETQ. This CDR3 is 15 amino acids long. DNA of the CDR3: TGCGCCAGCAGCGCAAACAGGGGATCCTACACTGAAGCTTTCTTT. It is translated as CASSANRGSYTEAFF. Looking up the rest from reference TRBV5-1 and TRBJ1-1 gives the full variable domain: KAGVTQTPRYLIKTRGQQVTLSCSPISGHRSVSWYQQTPGQGLQFLFEYFSETQRNKGNFPGRFSGRQFSNSRSEMNVSTLELGDSALYLCASSANRGSYTEAFFGQGTRLTVV.

The rearrangement links TRBV11-2 to TRBJ2-5; D possibly corresponds to TRBD1 (6 bases). Germline loops: CDR1 SGHAT, CDR2 FQNNGV. CDR3 size: 15 residues. V lost 0 bases, J lost 5 bases, and 13 bases lay in between. The CDR3 here is CASSLDGGGHETQYF. CDR3 sequence (DNA): TGTGCCAGCAGCTTAGATGGTGGGGGCCACGAGACCCAGTACTTC.

With respect to this clone: Other DNA variants within this sample encode the same CDR3. This rearrangement joins TRBV7-3 to TRBJ2-3; D is possibly TRBD2 (6 bases). Trimming cost V 5 bases and J 1 base, with 10 bases left between them. This CDR3 comprises 14 residues. Per the germline V gene, CDR1 is SGHTA and CDR2 is FQGTGA. Here the CDR3 reads CASSPGTGTDTQYF. The CDR3 region has the DNA TGTGCCAGCAGCCCCGGGACTGGCACAGATACGCAGTATTTT.

The rearrangement links TRBV28 to TRBJ2-7; no clear D gene. This CDR3 contains 12 residues. Germline V gene lookup returns CDR1 MDHEN and CDR2 SYDVKM. V was trimmed by 7 bases and J by 6 bases, leaving 13 bases between them. The CDR3 bases are TGTGCCAGCACCCTCCCCTCGTCCGAGCAGTACTTC. It is translated as CASTLPSSEQYF.

The V call is TRBV5-4, the J call TRBJ1-6; maybe TRBD1 (6 bases). CDR1 and CDR2 (germline): SGHNT, YYREEE (reference sequence). The V end lost 3 bases, the J end lost 12 bases, and 13 bases lay between the germline ends. This CDR3 is built from 13 residues. The CDR3 bases are TGTGCCAGCAGCTCTAGGGGGGGCGAACCCCTCCACTTT. This sequence encodes CASSSRGGEPLHF. Variable domain in full (rest from reference TRBV5-4 and TRBJ1-6): ETGVTQSPTHLIKTRGQQVTLRCSSQSGHNTVSWYQQALGQGPQFIFQYYREEENGRGNFPPRFSGLQFPNYSSELNVNALELDDSALYLCASSSRGGEPLHFGNGTRLTVT.

Notes on this clone: The same CDR3 can be traced to other DNA sequences in this sample. The chain employs TRBV28 and TRBJ2-7; the D is unclear. The V and J ends lost 4 bases and 1 base respectively, with 5 bases between them. CDR1 is MDHEN, CDR2 SYDVKM, per germline. The CDR3 spans 12 residues. CDR3 nucleotides: TGTGCCAGCAGTTCTCTATCCTACGAGCAGTACTTC. Its protein product is CASSSLSYEQYF.

The V gene is TRBV27, the J gene TRBJ2-7; weak D call: TRBD2 (6 bases). The CDR3 extends over 14 amino acids. Germline V lookup: CDR1 MNHEY, CDR2 SMNVEV (reference sequence). V lost 5 bases and J 9 bases, leaving 20 bases between the germline ends. The CDR3 coding sequence is TGTGCCAGCAGTGCCGGGACCCTTACGGGGGTGCAGTACTTC. Its translation: CASSAGTLTGVQYF.

This chain's CDR3 is CASSTTRLLGGPETQYF. The CDR3 DNA is TGTGCCAGTAGTACTACCCGATTGTTGGGAGGGCCGGAGACCCAGTACTTC. The chain couples TRBV19 to TRBJ2-5; 7 bases agree with TRBD2. V shed 4 bases and J 5 bases; nucleotides not matched to a gene: 16. The CDR3 is made up of 17 amino acids. The germline V gene encodes CDR1 LNHDA and CDR2 SQIVND (reference sequence).

The V gene is TRBV4-1, the J gene TRBJ2-3; unclear D gene. The germline V gene encodes CDR1 MGHRA and CDR2 YSYEKL. The CDR3 is made up of 14 amino acids. V lost 4 bases to trimming and J lost 2 bases, with 10 bases between them. CDR3 bases: TGCGCCAGCAGCCCCCTGACAAACACAGATACGCAGTATTTT. Translating gives CASSPLTNTDTQYF.

V and J are TRBV5-4 and TRBJ1-2; D is ambiguous. Germline loops: CDR1 SGHNT, CDR2 YYREEE (reference sequence). This CDR3 is 13 amino acids long. V lost 1 base and J 7 bases, leaving 11 bases between the germline ends. CDR3 protein: CASSLNPVSGYTF. The CDR3 coding sequence is TGTGCCAGCAGCTTGAACCCGGTCTCTGGCTACACCTTC. Complete variable domain (other parts from reference TRBV5-4 and TRBJ1-2): ETGVTQSPTHLIKTRGQQVTLRCSSQSGHNTVSWYQQALGQGPQFIFQYYREEENGRGNFPPRFSGLQFPNYSSELNVNALELDDSALYLCASSLNPVSGYTFGSGTRLTVV.

CDR3 loop: CATSDEGRSVTSYNEQFF. CDR3 nucleotide sequence: TGTGCCACCAGTGACGAGGGACGATCTGTGACTAGCTACAATGAGCAGTTCTTC. The rearrangement links TRBV24-1 to TRBJ2-1; TRBD2 might be the D (6 bases). This CDR3 region has 18 residues. From germline, CDR1 is KGHDR and CDR2 SFDVKD. Trimming removed 4 bases at V and 3 bases at J, with 21 bases between.

This chain links TRBV5-6 with TRBJ2-5; D is ambiguous. The CDR3 loop spans 14 amino acids. Trimming cost V 1 base and J 2 bases, with 9 bases left between them. The germline CDR1 and CDR2 sequences are SGHDT and YYEEEE. The DNA for the CDR3 is TGTGCCAGCAGCTTGTTGGGCAAGCAAGAGACCCAGTACTTC. Its protein is CASSLLGKQETQYF.

This clone was picked up a small number of times. The V and J genes are TRBV5-1 and TRBJ2-3; TRBD1 agrees at 10 bases. Germline V gene data show CDR1 as SGHRS and CDR2 as YFSETQ. V dropped 1 base and J dropped 4; count of bases not matched to a gene: 6. The CDR3 loop spans 16 amino acids. Here the CDR3 DNA reads TGCGCCAGCAGCTTGACCGGGACAGGGGTTCCAGATACGCAGTATTTT. This sequence encodes CASSLTGTGVPDTQYF.

This clone showed up just once. The gene calls are TRBV5-6 and TRBJ1-1, with a tentative D call TRBD1 (6 bases). With 6 bases removed from V and 2 bases from J, the gap between germline ends came to 11 bases. This CDR3 is 13 amino acids long. Looked up from germline, CDR1 is SGHDT and CDR2 is YYEEEE. CDR3 in DNA: TGTGCCAGCACGACAGGAGTAAACACTGAAGCTTTCTTT. Amino acid sequence: CASTTGVNTEAFF.